This TCR beta chain was identified during a study of OX40 agonist ivuxolimab in advanced cancers. Study at large: The patients got ivuxolimab, which is an agonistic anti-OX40 (CD134) antibody. Whole-study results and caveats: Among expanded peripheral T cells, antigen specificity went undetermined. CD8+ T cells were the subset that, on average, had more expanded clones than CD4+. By week 6 at 0.1 to 3.0 mg/kg, blood CD4+ and CD8+ T cells had expanded clonally.

TCRdb's table, derived via immunoSEQ multiplex PCR, lists solely in-frame clones and lacks some. The table has roughly 53,000 clones, 80% to 85% seen once. Comments on this clone: Its target is unknown.

CDR1 is MDHEN and CDR2 is SYDVKM in the germline V gene. The CDR3 spans 14 residues. The V end was cut by 5 bases, the J end by 3 bases, with 13 bases between. The chain has TRBV28 and TRBJ2-5; D unclear. Sequencing was performed on CD4+ or CD8+ T cells sorted from blood, taken in a trial of the OX40 agonist ivuxolimab. The receptor's source is an adult with an advanced solid tumor such as melanoma, head and neck, liver or kidney cancer. CDR3 residues: CASSKQRPEETQYF. CDR3 in DNA: TGTGCCAGCAGTAAACAAAGACCCGAAGAGACCCAGTACTTC.